The clone carrying this T cell receptor beta chain was counted a few times. The sample belongs to a study of T-cell reconstitution after alpha-beta-depleted transplantation in children. The library targeted TCRbeta and was prepared with unique molecular identifiers. Each CDR3 protein is one row after TCRdb ran MiXCR on the PCR reads. Of about 500,000 distinct CDR3 sequences in the sample, about 30% were seen once. The receptor was derived from a human donor who donated a stem cell graft to a child with aplastic anemia. The sample in question was PBMCs from the stem cell graft donor, obtained from the stem cell graft.

CDR3 nucleotide sequence: TGTGCCAGCAGTTTCCGGGGGACCTATGGCTACACCTTC. Protein: CASSFRGTYGYTF. The V gene is TRBV12-3 or TRBV12-4, the J gene TRBJ1-2, with D possibly being TRBD1 (5 bases). The CDR3 loop spans 13 amino acids. The V and J ends lost 3 bases and 4 bases respectively, with 9 bases between them.